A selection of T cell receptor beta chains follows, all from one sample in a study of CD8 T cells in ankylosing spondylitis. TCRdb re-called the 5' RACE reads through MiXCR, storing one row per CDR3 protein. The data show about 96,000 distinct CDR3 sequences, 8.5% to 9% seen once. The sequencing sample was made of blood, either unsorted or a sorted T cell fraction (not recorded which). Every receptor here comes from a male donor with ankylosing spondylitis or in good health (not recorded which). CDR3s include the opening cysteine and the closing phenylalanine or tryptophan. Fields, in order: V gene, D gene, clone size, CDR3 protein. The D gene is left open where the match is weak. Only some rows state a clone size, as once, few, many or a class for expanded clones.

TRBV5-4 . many CASSLPPGFGGYTF
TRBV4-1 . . CASSQPHRDFAEAFF
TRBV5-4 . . CASSSQNGVETQYF
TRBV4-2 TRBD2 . CASSRRLNRVAGVQETQYF
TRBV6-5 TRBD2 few CASSYSGGGKDTQYF
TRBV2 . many CASGTERNTEAFF
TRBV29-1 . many CSTSGGTSGNTIYF
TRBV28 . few CASSRGPSYEQYF
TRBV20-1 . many CSARHPGFNTEAFF
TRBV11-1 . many CASSLPGVRGYTF
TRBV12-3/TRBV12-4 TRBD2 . CASSLDIAGPNEQFF
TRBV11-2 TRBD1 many CASRSGQEDTGELFF
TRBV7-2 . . CASSLGTGNTIYF
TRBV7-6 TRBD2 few CASSFWGTSGGRGDTQYF
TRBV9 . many CASSVDGISTDTQYF
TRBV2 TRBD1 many CASSEDRGQPQHF
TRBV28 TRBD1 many CASSPGTGYEQPQHF
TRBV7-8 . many CASSRGGDTDTQYF
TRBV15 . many CATSRGWTTNTGELFF
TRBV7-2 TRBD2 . CASSLLGSGGTDTQYF
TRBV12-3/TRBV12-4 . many CASTQLNTEAFF
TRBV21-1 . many CASKGPEHPCSGNTIYF
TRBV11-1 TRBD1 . CASSLPGTGVRPYNEQFF
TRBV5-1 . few CASSLQQSSDTQYF
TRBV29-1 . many CSVTGRMLYEQYF
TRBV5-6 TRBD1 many CASSLSWDSNYNEQFF
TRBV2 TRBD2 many CASRPTTSGLSSYNEQFF
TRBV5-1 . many CASSSGGSNEKLFF
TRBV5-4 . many CASRPRRGQGVDTGELFF
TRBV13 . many CASSLPPDNEQYF
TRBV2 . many CASSEEFRGTDTQYF
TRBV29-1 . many CSVKAGFGANVLTF
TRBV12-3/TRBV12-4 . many CASSLVSAANQPQHF
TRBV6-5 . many CASSPGLGPNTEAFF
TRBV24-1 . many CATSEAVEETQYF
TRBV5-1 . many CASSLASGRSGYEQYF
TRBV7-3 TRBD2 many CASSPIAGGQNEQFF
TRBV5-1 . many CASSLRTAGNYGYTF
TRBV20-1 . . CSARQAANYGYTF
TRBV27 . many CASRALSTNEKLFF
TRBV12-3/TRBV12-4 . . CASSPLQLDIGNEQFF
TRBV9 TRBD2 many CASSKSGGALNEQFF
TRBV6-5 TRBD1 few CASSYLGQGGNEQFF
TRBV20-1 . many CSARGRGVGYGYTF
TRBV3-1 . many CASSQGDGFTDTQYF
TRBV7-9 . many CASSLVARASSGNTIYF
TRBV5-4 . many CASSLGGMVDTQYF
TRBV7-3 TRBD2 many CASSLRNPGPRGGHPQETQYF
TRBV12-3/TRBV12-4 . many CASSLRGAQTQYF
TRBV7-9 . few CASSLNTGYEQYF